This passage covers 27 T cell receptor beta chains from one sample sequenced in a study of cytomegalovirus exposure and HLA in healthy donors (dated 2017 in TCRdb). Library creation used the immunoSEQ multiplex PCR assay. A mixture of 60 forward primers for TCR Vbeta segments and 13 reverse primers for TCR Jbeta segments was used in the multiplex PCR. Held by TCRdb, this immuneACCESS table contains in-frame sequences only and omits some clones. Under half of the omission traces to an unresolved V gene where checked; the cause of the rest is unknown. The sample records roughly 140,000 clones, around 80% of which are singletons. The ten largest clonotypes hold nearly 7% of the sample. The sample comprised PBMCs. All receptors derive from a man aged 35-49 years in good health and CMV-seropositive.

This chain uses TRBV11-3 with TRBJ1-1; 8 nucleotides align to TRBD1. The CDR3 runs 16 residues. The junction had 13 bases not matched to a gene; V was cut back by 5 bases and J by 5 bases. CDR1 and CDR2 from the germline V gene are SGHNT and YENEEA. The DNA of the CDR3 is TGTGCCAGCAGCCAACGACAGGGGCGCATGGGAACTGAAGCTTTCTTT. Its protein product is CASSQRQGRMGTEAFF.

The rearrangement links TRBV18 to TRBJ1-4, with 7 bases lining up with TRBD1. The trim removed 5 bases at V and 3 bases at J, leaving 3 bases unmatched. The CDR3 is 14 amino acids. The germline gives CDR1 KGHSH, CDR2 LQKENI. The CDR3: CASSSTGSNEKLFF. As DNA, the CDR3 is TGTGCCAGCTCATCGACAGGGTCTAATGAAAAACTGTTTTTT.

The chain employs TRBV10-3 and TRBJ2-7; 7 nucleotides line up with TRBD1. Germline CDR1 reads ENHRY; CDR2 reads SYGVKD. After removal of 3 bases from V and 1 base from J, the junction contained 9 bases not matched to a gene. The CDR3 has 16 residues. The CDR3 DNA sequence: TGTGCCATCAGTGACTATTCGACAGGGCGGTCCTACGAGCAGTACTTC. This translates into CAISDYSTGRSYEQYF.

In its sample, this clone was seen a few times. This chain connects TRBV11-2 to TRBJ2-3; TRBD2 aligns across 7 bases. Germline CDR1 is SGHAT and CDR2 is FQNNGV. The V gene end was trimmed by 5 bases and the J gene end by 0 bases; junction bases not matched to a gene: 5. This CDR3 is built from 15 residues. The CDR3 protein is CASSPLAVSTDTQYF. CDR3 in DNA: TGTGCCAGCAGCCCGCTAGCGGTTAGCACAGATACGCAGTATTTT.

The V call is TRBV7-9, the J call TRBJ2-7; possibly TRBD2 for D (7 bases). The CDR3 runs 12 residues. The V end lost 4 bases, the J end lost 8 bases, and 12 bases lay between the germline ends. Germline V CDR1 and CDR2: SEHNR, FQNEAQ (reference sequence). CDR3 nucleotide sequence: TGTGCCAGCAGCTCCCGGGGGGCAAAGCAGTACTTC. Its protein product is CASSSRGAKQYF.

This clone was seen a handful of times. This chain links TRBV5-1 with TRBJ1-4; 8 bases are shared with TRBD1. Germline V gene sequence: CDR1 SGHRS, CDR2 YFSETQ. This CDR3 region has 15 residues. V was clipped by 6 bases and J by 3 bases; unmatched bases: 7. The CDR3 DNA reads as TGCGCCAGCAAAGGGGACAGGTCTCCTAATGAAAAACTGTTTTTT. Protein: CASKGDRSPNEKLFF.

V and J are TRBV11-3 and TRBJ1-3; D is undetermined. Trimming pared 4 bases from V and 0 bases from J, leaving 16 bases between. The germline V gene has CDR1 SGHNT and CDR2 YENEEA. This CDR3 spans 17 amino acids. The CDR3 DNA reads TGTGCCAGCAGCTCTGGACTGAGAACAAACTCTGGAAACACCATATATTTT. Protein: CASSSGLRTNSGNTIYF.

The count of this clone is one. This CDR3 reads CASSMLGQSNQPQHF. DNA for the CDR3: TGTGCCAGTAGTATGTTGGGGCAGAGTAATCAGCCCCAGCATTTT. The chain uses TRBV19 and TRBJ1-5; D perhaps matches TRBD1 (5 bases). The CDR3 extends over 15 amino acids. The germline V and J ends were trimmed by 3 bases and 4 bases, with 13 bases remaining between them. Germline V CDR1 and CDR2: LNHDA, SQIVND (reference sequence).

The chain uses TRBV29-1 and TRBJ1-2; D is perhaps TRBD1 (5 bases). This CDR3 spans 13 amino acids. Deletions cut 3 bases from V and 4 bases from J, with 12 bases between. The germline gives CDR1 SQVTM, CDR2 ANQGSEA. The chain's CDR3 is CSVDHQGVYGYTF. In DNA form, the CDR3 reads TGCAGCGTTGATCATCAGGGTGTCTATGGCTACACCTTC.

Written as DNA, the CDR3 is TGTGCCAGCAGCTTAGGGGGCGGGAGTACCTACGAGCAGTACTTC. This gives the protein CASSLGGGSTYEQYF. The rearrangement uses TRBV7-9 and TRBJ2-7, with 7 bases matching TRBD2. The J segment lost 2 bases and the V segment lost 1 base, leaving 5 bases of the junction unmatched. The CDR3 totals 15 residues. CDR1 and CDR2 (germline): SEHNR, FQNEAQ (reference sequence).

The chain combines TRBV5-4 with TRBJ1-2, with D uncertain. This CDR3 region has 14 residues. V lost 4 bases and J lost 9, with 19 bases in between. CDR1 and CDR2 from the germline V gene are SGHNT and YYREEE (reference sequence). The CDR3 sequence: CASSPGVSPGSYTF. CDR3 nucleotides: TGTGCCAGCAGCCCGGGTGTATCCCCTGGAAGCTACACCTTC.

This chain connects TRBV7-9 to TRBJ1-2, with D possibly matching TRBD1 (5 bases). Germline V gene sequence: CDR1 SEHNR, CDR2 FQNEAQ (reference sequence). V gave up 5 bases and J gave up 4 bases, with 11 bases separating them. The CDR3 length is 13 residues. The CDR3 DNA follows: TGTGCCAGCAGCACGACAGTGTTCTATGGCTACACCTTC. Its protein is CASSTTVFYGYTF.

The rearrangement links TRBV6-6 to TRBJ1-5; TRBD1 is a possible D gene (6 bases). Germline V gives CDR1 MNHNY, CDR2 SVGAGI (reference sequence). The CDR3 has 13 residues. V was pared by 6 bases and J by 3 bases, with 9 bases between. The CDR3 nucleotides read TGTGCCAGCAGGTCAGGGGACAATCAGCCCCAGCATTTT. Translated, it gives CASRSGDNQPQHF.

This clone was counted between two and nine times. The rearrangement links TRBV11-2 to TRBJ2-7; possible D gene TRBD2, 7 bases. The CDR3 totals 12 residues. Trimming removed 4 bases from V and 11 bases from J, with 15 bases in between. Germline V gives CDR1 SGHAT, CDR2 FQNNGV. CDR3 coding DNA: TGTGCCAGCAGCTCCGGACCGGGGGGCGAGTACTTC. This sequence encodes CASSSGPGGEYF.

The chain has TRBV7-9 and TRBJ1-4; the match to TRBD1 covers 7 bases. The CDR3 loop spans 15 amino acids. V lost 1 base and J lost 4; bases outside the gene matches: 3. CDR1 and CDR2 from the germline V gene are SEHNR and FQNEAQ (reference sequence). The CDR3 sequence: CASSLGDRDNEKLFF. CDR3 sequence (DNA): TGTGCCAGCAGCTTAGGGGACAGAGATAATGAAAAACTGTTTTTT.

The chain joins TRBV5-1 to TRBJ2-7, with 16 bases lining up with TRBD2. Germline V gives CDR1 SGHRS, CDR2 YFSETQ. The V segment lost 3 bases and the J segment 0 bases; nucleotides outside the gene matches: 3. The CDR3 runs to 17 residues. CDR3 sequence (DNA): TGCGCCAGCAGCTGGGGACTAGCGGGAGGGGGCTCCTACGAGCAGTACTTC. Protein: CASSWGLAGGGSYEQYF. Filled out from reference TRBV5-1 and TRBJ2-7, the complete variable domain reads KAGVTQTPRYLIKTRGQQVTLSCSPISGHRSVSWYQQTPGQGLQFLFEYFSETQRNKGNFPGRFSGRQFSNSRSEMNVSTLELGDSALYLCASSWGLAGGGSYEQYFGPGTRLTVT.

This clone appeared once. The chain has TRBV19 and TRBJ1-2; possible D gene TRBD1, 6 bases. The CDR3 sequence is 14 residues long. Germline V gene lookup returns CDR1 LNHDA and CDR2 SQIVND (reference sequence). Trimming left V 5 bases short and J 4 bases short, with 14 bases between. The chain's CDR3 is CASSLGQKIYGYTF. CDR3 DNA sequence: TGTGCCAGTAGTCTCGGACAGAAAATCTATGGCTACACCTTC. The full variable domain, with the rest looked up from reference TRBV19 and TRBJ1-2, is DGGITQSPKYLFRKEGQNVTLSCEQNLNHDAMYWYRQDPGQGLRLIYYSQIVNDFQKGDIAEGYSVSREKKESFPLTVTSAQKNPTAFYLCASSLGQKIYGYTFGSGTRLTVV.

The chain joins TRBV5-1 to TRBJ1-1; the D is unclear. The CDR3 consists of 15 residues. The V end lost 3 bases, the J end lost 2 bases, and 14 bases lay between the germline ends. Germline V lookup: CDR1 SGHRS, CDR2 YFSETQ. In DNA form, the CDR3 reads TGCGCCAGCAGCTCCAATCAAGCGCGCAACACTGAAGCTTTCTTT. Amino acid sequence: CASSSNQARNTEAFF.

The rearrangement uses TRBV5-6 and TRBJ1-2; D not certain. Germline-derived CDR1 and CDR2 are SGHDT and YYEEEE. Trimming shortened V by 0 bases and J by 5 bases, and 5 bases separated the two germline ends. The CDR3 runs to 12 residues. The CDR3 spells CASSLETYGYTF. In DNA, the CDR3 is TGTGCCAGCAGCTTGGAGACTTATGGCTACACCTTC.

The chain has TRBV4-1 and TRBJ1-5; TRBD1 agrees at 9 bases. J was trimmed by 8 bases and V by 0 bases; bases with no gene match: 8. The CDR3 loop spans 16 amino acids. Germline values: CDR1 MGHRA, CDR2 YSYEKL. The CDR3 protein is CASSQDPGQGIEPQHF. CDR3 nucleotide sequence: TGCGCCAGCAGCCAAGATCCTGGACAGGGGATAGAGCCCCAGCATTTT.

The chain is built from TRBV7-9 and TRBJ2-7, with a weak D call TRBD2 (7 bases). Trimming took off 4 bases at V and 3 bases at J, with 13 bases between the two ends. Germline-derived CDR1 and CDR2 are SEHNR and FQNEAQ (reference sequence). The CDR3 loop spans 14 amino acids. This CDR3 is CASSSNREGYEQYF. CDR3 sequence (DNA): TGTGCCAGCAGCTCCAACAGGGAGGGCTACGAGCAGTACTTC.

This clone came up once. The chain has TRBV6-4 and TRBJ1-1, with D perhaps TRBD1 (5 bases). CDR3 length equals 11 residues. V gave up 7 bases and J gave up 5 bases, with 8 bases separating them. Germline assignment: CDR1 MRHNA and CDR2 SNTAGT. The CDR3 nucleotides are TGTGCCAGCAAAGCAGGGACTGAAGCTTTCTTT. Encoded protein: CASKAGTEAFF.

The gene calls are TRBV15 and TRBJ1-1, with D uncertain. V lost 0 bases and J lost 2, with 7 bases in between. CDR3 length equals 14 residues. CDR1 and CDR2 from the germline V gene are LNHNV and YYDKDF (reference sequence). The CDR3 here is CATSREAGNTEAFF. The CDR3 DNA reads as TGTGCCACCAGCAGAGAAGCAGGCAACACTGAAGCTTTCTTT. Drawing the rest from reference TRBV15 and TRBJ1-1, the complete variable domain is DAMVIQNPRYQVTQFGKPVTLSCSQTLNHNVMYWYQQKSSQAPKLLFHYYDKDFNNEADTPDNFQSRRPNTSFCFLDIRSPGLGDTAMYLCATSREAGNTEAFFGQGTRLTVV.

The CDR3 bases are TGTGCCTGGTACCATCGACAGGGGGCACGCGAGCAGTACTTC. Translation gives CAWYHRQGAREQYF. The chain has TRBV30 and TRBJ2-7, with TRBD1 identical over 10 bases. The CDR3 contains 14 residues. The germline V gene encodes CDR1 GTSNPN and CDR2 SVGIG (reference sequence). With 5 bases clipped from V and 6 bases from J, the junction kept 10 bases outside the gene matches.

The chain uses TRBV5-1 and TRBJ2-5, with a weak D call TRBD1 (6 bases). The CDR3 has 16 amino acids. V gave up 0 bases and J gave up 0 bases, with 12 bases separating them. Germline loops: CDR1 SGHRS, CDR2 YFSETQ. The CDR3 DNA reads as TGCGCCAGCAGCTTGGACGCCGACAGGTACCAAGAGACCCAGTACTTC. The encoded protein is CASSLDADRYQETQYF.

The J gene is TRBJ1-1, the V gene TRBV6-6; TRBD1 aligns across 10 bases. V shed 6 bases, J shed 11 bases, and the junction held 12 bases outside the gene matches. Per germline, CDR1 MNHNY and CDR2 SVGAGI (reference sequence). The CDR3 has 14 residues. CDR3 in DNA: TGTGCCAGCAGCCCCGGGAGGACAGGGGGTAGTGCTTTCTTT. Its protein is CASSPGRTGGSAFF.

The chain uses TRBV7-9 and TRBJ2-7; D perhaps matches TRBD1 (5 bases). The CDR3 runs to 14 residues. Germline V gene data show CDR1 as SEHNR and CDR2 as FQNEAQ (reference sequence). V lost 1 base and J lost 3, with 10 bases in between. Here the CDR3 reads CASSLDTGNYEQYF. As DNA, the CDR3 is TGTGCCAGCAGCTTAGACACAGGAAACTACGAGCAGTACTTC.